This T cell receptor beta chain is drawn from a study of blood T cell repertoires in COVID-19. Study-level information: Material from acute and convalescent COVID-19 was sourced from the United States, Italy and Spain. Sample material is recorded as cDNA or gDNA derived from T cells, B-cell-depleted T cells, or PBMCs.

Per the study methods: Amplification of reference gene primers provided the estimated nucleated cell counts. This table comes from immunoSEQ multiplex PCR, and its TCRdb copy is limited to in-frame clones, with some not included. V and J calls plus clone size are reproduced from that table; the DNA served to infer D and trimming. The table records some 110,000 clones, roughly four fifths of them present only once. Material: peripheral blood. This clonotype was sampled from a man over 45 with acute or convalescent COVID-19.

CDR3 nucleotide sequence: TGCGCCAGCAGCTTGGAACGGGACAGGCTAGGGTCTATCTATGGCTACACCTTC. This encodes CASSLERDRLGSIYGYTF. J is TRBJ1-2 and V is TRBV5-1, with 8 bases identical to TRBD1. Trimming took 0 bases from V and 4 from J; bases not matched to a gene: 14. Germline values: CDR1 SGHRS, CDR2 YFSETQ. The CDR3 totals 18 residues.